This T cell receptor beta chain stems from a study of low-dose radiotherapy and immunotherapy resistance in tumors. Overall study context: Each fraction for Cohort 1 was 0.5 Gy, given every 2 weeks, and the total came to 6.5 Gy. Per fraction, Cohort 2 was given 1 Gy every two weeks, accumulating a total of 13 Gy over 26 weeks. Intravenous cyclophosphamide at 200 mg/m2 preceded radiation and immunotherapy by one day, every two weeks.

Time point described: before trial treatment. As a condition of eligibility, patients had advanced solid tumors lacking tumor-infiltrating lymphocytes. Per the germline V gene, CDR1 is SGHRS and CDR2 is YFSETQ. The CDR3 is 12 amino acids. Trimming took 4 bases from V and 1 from J, leaving 5 bases between them. This clonotype was counted ten times or more. TRAV- and TRBV-specific primers primed first-strand cDNA, covering alpha and beta chains. Using a constant-region primer together with a V-primer adapter, TCRs were subjected to roughly 18 PCR cycles of amplification. Using its own MiXCR run on the reads, TCRdb lists one record per CDR3 protein. The data show about 60,000 distinct CDR3 sequences, approximately 26% seen once.

This chain links TRBV5-1 with TRBJ2-5; D is unresolved. This TCR came from a male donor with prostate cancer. The source was PBMCs, collected before treatment. The CDR3 DNA sequence: TGCGCCAGCAGCCTCTTCCAAGAGACCCAGTACTTC. This gives the protein CASSLFQETQYF. The complete variable domain, with remaining parts taken from reference TRBV5-1 and TRBJ2-5, reads KAGVTQTPRYLIKTRGQQVTLSCSPISGHRSVSWYQQTPGQGLQFLFEYFSETQRNKGNFPGRFSGRQFSNSRSEMNVSTLELGDSALYLCASSLFQETQYFGPGTRLLVL.